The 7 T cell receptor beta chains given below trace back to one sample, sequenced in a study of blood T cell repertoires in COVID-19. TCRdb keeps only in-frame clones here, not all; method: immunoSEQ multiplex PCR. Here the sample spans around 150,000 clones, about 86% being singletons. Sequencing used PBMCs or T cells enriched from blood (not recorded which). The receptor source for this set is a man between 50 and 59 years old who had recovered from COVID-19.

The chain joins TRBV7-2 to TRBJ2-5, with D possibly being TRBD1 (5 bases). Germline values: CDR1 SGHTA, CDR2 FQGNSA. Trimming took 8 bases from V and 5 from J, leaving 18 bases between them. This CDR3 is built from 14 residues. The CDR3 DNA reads TGTGCCAGCTGGGAAAGGGGATTCGGGGAGACCCAGTACTTC. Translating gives CASWERGFGETQYF.

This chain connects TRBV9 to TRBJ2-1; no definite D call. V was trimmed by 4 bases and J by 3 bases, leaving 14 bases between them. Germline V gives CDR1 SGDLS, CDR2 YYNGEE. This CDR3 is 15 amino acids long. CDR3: CASSLGLPNYNEQFF. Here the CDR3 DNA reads TGTGCCAGCAGCCTCGGTCTACCCAACTACAATGAGCAGTTCTTC.

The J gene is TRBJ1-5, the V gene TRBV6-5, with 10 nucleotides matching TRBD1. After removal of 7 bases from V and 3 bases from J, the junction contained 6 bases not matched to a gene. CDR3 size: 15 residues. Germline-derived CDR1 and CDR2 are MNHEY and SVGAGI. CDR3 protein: CASTKDRGFNQPQHF. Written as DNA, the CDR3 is TGTGCCAGCACCAAGGACAGGGGGTTCAATCAGCCCCAGCATTTT.

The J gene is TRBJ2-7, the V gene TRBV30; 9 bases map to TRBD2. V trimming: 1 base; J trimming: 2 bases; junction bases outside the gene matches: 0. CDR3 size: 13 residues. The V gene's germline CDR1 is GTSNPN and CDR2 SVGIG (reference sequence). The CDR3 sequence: CAWSGGGAYEQYF. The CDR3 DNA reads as TGTGCCTGGAGTGGCGGGGGGGCCTACGAGCAGTACTTC.

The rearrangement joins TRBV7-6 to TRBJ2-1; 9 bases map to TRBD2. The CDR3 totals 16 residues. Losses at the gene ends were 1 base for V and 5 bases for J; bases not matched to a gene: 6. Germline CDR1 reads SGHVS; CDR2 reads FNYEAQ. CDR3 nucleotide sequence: TGTGCCAGCAGCTTAGTTGCTTCTAGCGGGAACAATGAGCAGTTCTTC. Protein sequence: CASSLVASSGNNEQFF.

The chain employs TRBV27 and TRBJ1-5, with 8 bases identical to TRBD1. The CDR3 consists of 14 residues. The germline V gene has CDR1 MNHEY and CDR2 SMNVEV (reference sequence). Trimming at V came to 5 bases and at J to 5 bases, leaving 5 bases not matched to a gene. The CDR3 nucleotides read TGTGCCAGCAGTGAAGGACAGGGTCATCAGCCCCAGCATTTT. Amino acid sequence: CASSEGQGHQPQHF.

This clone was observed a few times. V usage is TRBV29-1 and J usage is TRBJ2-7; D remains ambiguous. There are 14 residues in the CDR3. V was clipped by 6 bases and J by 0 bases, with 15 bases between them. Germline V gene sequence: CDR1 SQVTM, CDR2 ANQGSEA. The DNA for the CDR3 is TGCAGCGTGGCCGCTGCAGTAAGCTCCTACGAGCAGTACTTC. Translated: CSVAAAVSSYEQYF.